Below are 6 T cell receptor beta chains sequenced from a single sample in a study of CD8+ T cells in alopecia areata. In each case, RNA was isolated and then reverse transcribed into cDNA as the sequencing template. The data were produced by immunoSEQ multiplex PCR, yet TCRdb's version contains in-frame clones alone and is incomplete. Here the sample spans around 140,000 clones, around 87% being singletons. The material sequenced was CD8+ T cells sorted from blood, taken at week 0. The receptors here all came from a human donor with alopecia areata.

The chain couples TRBV10-1 to TRBJ1-2; D is ambiguous. This CDR3 spans 18 amino acids. Per germline, CDR1 WNHNN and CDR2 SYGVQD (reference sequence). Deletions cut 2 bases from V and 1 base from J, with 20 bases between. As DNA, the CDR3 is TGCGCCAGCAGTGAGAGGAGTCTAGGGAAAAAACTTAACTATGGCTACACCTTC. This gives the protein CASSERSLGKKLNYGYTF.

The rearrangement uses TRBV5-1 and TRBJ2-7; D is undetermined. CDR1 SGHRS and CDR2 YFSETQ come from the germline V gene. Trimming pared 3 bases from V and 6 bases from J, leaving 16 bases between. The CDR3 consists of 14 residues. CDR3 DNA sequence: TGCGCCAGCAGCTCCCTTGACGATGGGATCGAGCAGTACTTC. This translates into CASSSLDDGIEQYF. The complete variable domain, with remaining parts taken from reference TRBV5-1 and TRBJ2-7, reads KAGVTQTPRYLIKTRGQQVTLSCSPISGHRSVSWYQQTPGQGLQFLFEYFSETQRNKGNFPGRFSGRQFSNSRSEMNVSTLELGDSALYLCASSSLDDGIEQYFGPGTRLTVT.

This clone has just a few counts. The rearrangement links TRBV6-6 to TRBJ2-7; possible D gene TRBD1, 6 bases. The CDR3 consists of 12 residues. The V gene lost 7 bases and the J gene lost 2 bases, with 9 bases spanning the gap. In germline, CDR1 is MNHNY, CDR2 SVGAGI (reference sequence). As DNA, the CDR3 is TGTGCCAGCACCGACAGGCCCTACGAGCAGTACTTC. Translating gives CASTDRPYEQYF.

This clone appeared once. This chain links TRBV30 with TRBJ2-1; D perhaps matches TRBD2 (7 bases). Germline CDR1 GTSNPN, CDR2 SVGIG (reference sequence). This CDR3 region has 17 residues. Trimming shortened V by 2 bases and J by 5 bases, and 22 bases separated the two germline ends. The CDR3 DNA reads as TGTGCCTGGAGTACGGAGGCAATTTGGCGGGGGCACAATGAGCAGTTCTTC. This gives the protein CAWSTEAIWRGHNEQFF.

The chain links TRBV27 to TRBJ2-3; tentative D call: TRBD2 (5 bases). CDR1 and CDR2 (germline): MNHEY, SMNVEV (reference sequence). The ends were cut back, 3 bases at V and 3 bases at J, with 10 bases in the middle. This CDR3 comprises 14 residues. The CDR3 nucleotides are TGTGCCAGCAGTTTCGCCCGAGGGACAGATACGCAGTATTTT. This sequence encodes CASSFARGTDTQYF.

The chain uses TRBV27 and TRBJ2-7; D gene uncertain. Trimming pared 1 base from V and 3 bases from J, leaving 16 bases between. The CDR3 sequence is 16 residues long. Per the germline V gene, CDR1 is MNHEY and CDR2 is SMNVEV (reference sequence). For the CDR3, the DNA is TGTGCCAGCAGTTTATTAAGTCAGGACGGTTACTACGAGCAGTACTTC. It translates to CASSLLSQDGYYEQYF.